The subject of this entry is one T cell receptor beta chain. Antigen unknown. The data are from a study of cytomegalovirus exposure and HLA in healthy donors. Findings and limits, study-wide: In vitro data verified three CMV-associated chains as specific for CMV antigens. Later analysis reportedly placed an Asian-associated ancestry cluster below the roughly 690-donor mean in N-insertions.

The CDR3 is made up of 14 amino acids. The germline gives CDR1 PRHDT, CDR2 FYEKMQ (reference sequence). Researchers ran the PCR with 60 Vbeta and 13 Jbeta primers. Clones were sequenced by immunoSEQ multiplex PCR, and TCRdb holds only the in-frame ones, with some missing. Found here are around 120,000 clones, approximately 72% of them singletons; the top ten hold approximately 30%. The material sequenced was PBMCs. This clonotype was sampled from a man in his fifties or sixties in good health and CMV-seropositive. The genes are TRBV13 and TRBJ2-5; TRBD2 matches at 8 bases. TRBJ2-7 explains the end of the DNA better; the J call may be wrong. Here the CDR3 reads CASSPLGLENEQYF. Written as DNA, the CDR3 is TGTGCCAGCAGCCCACTGGGACTAGAAAACGAGCAGTACTTC.